The 27 T cell receptor beta chains below come from one sample, sequenced in a study of CD8 T cells in Susac syndrome. The RNA, about 0.45 to 1 ug, was put through reverse transcription using random hexamers. One entry per CDR3 protein, called by TCRdb with MiXCR from the immunoSEQ multiplex PCR reads. Found here are approximately 140,000 distinct CDR3 sequences, 85% to 95% of them singletons; the top ten hold around 0.11%. Sequencing was done on a sample of CD4+ T cells from PBMCs. The receptors stem from a human donor with multiple sclerosis.

The CDR3 bases are TGCGCCAGCAGCCAAGAATTCCAGGGGAGGAGGTACGAGCAGTACTTC. This translates into CASSQEFQGRRYEQYF. The chain carries TRBV4-1 and TRBJ2-7, with D possibly called TRBD1 or TRBD2 (6 bases each). V was pared by 0 bases and J by 4 bases, with 16 bases between. Germline values: CDR1 MGHRA, CDR2 YSYEKL. This CDR3 has 16 residues.

The rearrangement uses TRBV5-1 and TRBJ1-2; TRBD1 agrees at 8 bases. J lost 4 bases, V lost 4 bases, and 6 bases had no gene match. CDR3 length: 14 amino acids. Per the germline V gene, CDR1 is SGHRS and CDR2 is YFSETQ. The CDR3 DNA follows: TGCGCCAGCAGCCGCTTAGACAGGGGCTATGGCTACACCTTC. Translated: CASSRLDRGYGYTF.

J is TRBJ2-3 and V is TRBV28; 12 bases align to TRBD2. Germline values: CDR1 MDHEN, CDR2 SYDVKM. This CDR3 has 17 residues. J gave up 4 bases and V 3 bases, and 8 bases lay outside the gene matches. This chain's CDR3 is CASSFVASGGVPDTQYF. In nucleotides, the CDR3 is TGTGCCAGCAGTTTCGTGGCTAGCGGGGGGGTCCCAGATACGCAGTATTTT.

CDR3 in DNA: TGTGCCAGCAGCTCTACGACAGGGGCCAACACCGGGGAGCTGTTTTTT. Protein sequence: CASSSTTGANTGELFF. This rearrangement joins TRBV9 to TRBJ2-2; 8 nucleotides match TRBD1. After removal of 4 bases from V and 2 bases from J, the junction contained 7 bases not matched to a gene. Germline V gene data show CDR1 as SGDLS and CDR2 as YYNGEE. The CDR3 extends over 16 amino acids.

This clonotype was counted a single time. The genes are TRBV10-3 and TRBJ1-5; D is perhaps TRBD1 (5 bases). V was clipped by 8 bases and J by 3 bases, with 11 bases between them. This CDR3 has 13 residues. Germline V gene sequence: CDR1 ENHRY, CDR2 SYGVKD. This CDR3 reads CAIGGESNQPQHF. CDR3 DNA sequence: TGTGCCATCGGGGGGGAGTCCAATCAGCCCCAGCATTTT.

The chain links TRBV7-2 to TRBJ1-1; no reliable D call. This CDR3 has 14 residues. Trimming cost V 1 base and J 1 base, with 7 bases left between them. Germline V gene data show CDR1 as SGHTA and CDR2 as FQGNSA. The CDR3 DNA sequence: TGTGCCAGCAGCTTAGTTTACAGGAACACTGAAGCTTTCTTT. Residues: CASSLVYRNTEAFF.

The chain employs TRBV27 and TRBJ2-1, with 15 bases lining up with TRBD2. With V trimmed by 6 bases and J by 7 bases, 10 bases remained unmatched. This CDR3 contains 17 residues. Germline CDR1 is MNHEY and CDR2 is SMNVEV (reference sequence). CDR3 protein: CASSNIQGTSGRNEQFF. CDR3 sequence (DNA): TGTGCCAGCAGCAACATCCAAGGGACTAGCGGGAGGAATGAGCAGTTCTTC.

The chain carries TRBV15 and TRBJ2-1; 7 positions match TRBD2. The CDR3 is 14 residues long. The ends lost 6 bases at V and 4 bases at J; junction bases unmatched: 6. The germline V gene has CDR1 LNHNV and CDR2 YYDKDF (reference sequence). CDR3 in DNA: TGTGCCACCAGGAATGGGGGGGAGTACAATGAGCAGTTCTTC. This gives the protein CATRNGGEYNEQFF.

V is TRBV7-2 and J is TRBJ1-1, with D hard to call. Germline V gives CDR1 SGHTA, CDR2 FQGNSA. The CDR3 is 15 residues long. The V end was cut by 5 bases, the J end by 1 base, with 14 bases between. The CDR3 region is CASSNSGSRNTEAFF. CDR3 in DNA: TGTGCCAGCAGCAACTCGGGGAGTCGGAACACTGAAGCTTTCTTT.

The chain links TRBV20-1 to TRBJ1-4; the D is unclear. Germline V gene lookup returns CDR1 DFQATT and CDR2 SNEGSKA (reference sequence). The CDR3 runs to 13 residues. Trimming removed 2 bases at V and 5 bases at J, with 9 bases between. The CDR3 loop is CSARTPGNEKLFF. The CDR3 region has the DNA TGCAGTGCTAGAACCCCGGGGAATGAAAAACTGTTTTTT.

The V gene is TRBV4-2, the J gene TRBJ2-7; possible D gene TRBD2, 6 bases. Trimming left V 5 bases short and J 2 bases short, with 22 bases between. The germline gives CDR1 LGHNA, CDR2 YNFKEQ. There are 17 residues in the CDR3. CDR3: CASSNTRTGTAAYEQYF. CDR3 in DNA: TGTGCCAGCAGCAATACTCGCACCGGGACTGCCGCCTACGAGCAGTACTTC.

This clonotype was found a few times. The chain has TRBV12-3 or TRBV12-4 and TRBJ2-2; no definite D call. With 0 bases removed from V and 6 bases from J, the gap between germline ends came to 2 bases. This CDR3 contains 12 residues. The CDR3 coding sequence is TGTGCCAGCAGTTTAGCCCCCGGGGAGCTGTTTTTT. It yields the protein CASSLAPGELFF.

This rearrangement joins TRBV12-3 or TRBV12-4 to TRBJ1-5; weak D call: TRBD1 (5 bases). Trimming left V 5 bases short and J 3 bases short, with 11 bases between. The CDR3 consists of 14 residues. CDR3 nucleotides: TGTGCCAGCAGTCTTCAGGGAGACAATCAGCCCCAGCATTTT. This encodes CASSLQGDNQPQHF.

The genes are TRBV7-2 and TRBJ2-1; 11 nucleotides align to TRBD2. The CDR3 runs 15 residues. CDR1 and CDR2 (germline): SGHTA, FQGNSA. Losses at the gene ends were 5 bases for V and 5 bases for J; bases not matched to a gene: 5. The DNA of the CDR3 is TGTGCCAGCAGCACTAGCGGGAGACGGGACAATGAGCAGTTCTTC. Amino acid sequence: CASSTSGRRDNEQFF.

This clonotype was counted only a few times. The chain uses TRBV6-6 and TRBJ1-5, with D possibly matching TRBD1 (5 bases). This CDR3 contains 15 residues. CDR1 is MNHNY, CDR2 SVGAGI, per germline (reference sequence). The V end was cut by 6 bases, the J end by 1 base, with 13 bases between. In nucleotides, the CDR3 is TGTGCCAGCAGATACCAGAAGGGGAGCAATCAGCCCCAGCATTTT. This gives the protein CASRYQKGSNQPQHF.

This rearrangement joins TRBV20-1 to TRBJ2-2; no firm D call. V was cut by 6 bases and J by 3 bases, with 14 bases left in between. The CDR3 is made up of 14 amino acids. CDR1 is DFQATT and CDR2 is SNEGSKA in the germline V gene (reference sequence). CDR3 amino acids: CSATPRADTGELFF. CDR3 coding DNA: TGCAGTGCCACCCCCCGGGCGGACACCGGGGAGCTGTTTTTT.

The chain recombines TRBV3-1 with TRBJ2-7; D is possibly TRBD1 (5 bases). Germline CDR1 and CDR2: LGHDT and YNNKEL (reference sequence). The CDR3 is 15 amino acids. V gave up 3 bases and J gave up 3 bases, with 15 bases separating them. CDR3 amino acids: CASSQNRQPYYEQYF. CDR3 DNA sequence: TGTGCCAGCAGCCAGAATAGACAGCCGTACTACGAGCAGTACTTC.

V usage is TRBV5-6 and J usage is TRBJ2-1; tentatively, D is TRBD1 or TRBD2 (6 bases each). V was pared by 4 bases and J by 7 bases, with 18 bases between. The V gene's germline CDR1 is SGHDT and CDR2 YYEEEE. CDR3 length equals 15 residues. Here the CDR3 reads CASSTPGAPGNEQFF. CDR3 coding DNA: TGTGCCAGCAGCACCCCGGGGGCCCCTGGAAATGAGCAGTTCTTC.

The J gene is TRBJ2-3, the V gene TRBV6-5, with 9 bases matching TRBD2. J was trimmed by 2 bases and V by 5 bases; bases with no gene match: 5. The CDR3 spans 15 residues. CDR1 is MNHEY and CDR2 is SVGAGI in the germline V gene. DNA for the CDR3: TGTGCCAGCAGTAGGGTAGCGGGAGTCACAGATACGCAGTATTTT. This translates into CASSRVAGVTDTQYF.

This clonotype has more than one count but fewer than ten. The chain employs TRBV3-1 and TRBJ2-1; no definite D call. CDR1 is LGHDT and CDR2 is YNNKEL in the germline V gene (reference sequence). The germline V and J ends were trimmed by 0 bases and 3 bases, with 3 bases remaining between them. The CDR3 covers 13 residues. CDR3 nucleotides: TGTGCCAGCAGCCAAGACCTCTACAATGAGCAGTTCTTC. It specifies CASSQDLYNEQFF.

This clonotype was observed a single time. The rearrangement uses TRBV2 and TRBJ2-5; tentatively, D is TRBD2 (5 bases). The V and J ends lost 8 bases and 5 bases respectively, with 18 bases between them. The CDR3 totals 14 residues. The germline V gene encodes CDR1 SNHLY and CDR2 FYNNEI. CDR3 region: CASYHRTTGETQYF. The CDR3 coding sequence is TGTGCCAGCTATCATCGGACCACGGGGGAGACCCAGTACTTC.

The rearrangement uses TRBV29-1 and TRBJ1-1; 8 bases match TRBD1. Per germline, CDR1 SQVTM and CDR2 ANQGSEA. The V gene end was trimmed by 4 bases and the J gene end by 8 bases; junction bases not matched to a gene: 6. The CDR3 consists of 12 residues. CDR3 region: CSVAQGAGEAFF. The CDR3 coding sequence is TGCAGCGTTGCGCAGGGGGCCGGGGAAGCTTTCTTT.

This chain joins TRBV9 and TRBJ2-5; 8 positions match TRBD2. CDR1 is SGDLS and CDR2 is YYNGEE in the germline V gene. V lost 3 bases and J lost 0; bases outside the gene matches: 4. This CDR3 is 15 amino acids long. The CDR3 is CASSAGGLYQETQYF. CDR3 bases: TGTGCCAGCAGCGCGGGGGGGCTGTACCAAGAGACCCAGTACTTC.

The rearrangement links TRBV12-3 or TRBV12-4 to TRBJ2-7; 9 bases line up with TRBD2. There are 15 residues in the CDR3. Trimming at V came to 3 bases and at J to 3 bases, leaving 6 bases not matched to a gene. The CDR3 is CASSFRDSGSYEQYF. For the CDR3, the DNA is TGTGCCAGCAGTTTCCGGGATAGCGGGAGCTACGAGCAGTACTTC.

CDR3 sequence reads: CAWTGGFGFGDTQYF. In DNA, the CDR3 is TGTGCCTGGACAGGGGGGTTCGGCTTTGGGGATACGCAGTATTTT. This chain connects TRBV30 to TRBJ2-3, with D tentatively TRBD1 (7 bases). The germline V gene has CDR1 GTSNPN and CDR2 SVGIG (reference sequence). The V gene lost 4 bases and the J gene lost 6 bases, with 20 bases spanning the gap. CDR3 length: 15 residues.

The chain couples TRBV9 to TRBJ2-3; weak D call: TRBD2 (6 bases). V was clipped by 3 bases and J by 0 bases, with 14 bases between them. CDR1 and CDR2 (germline): SGDLS, YYNGEE. The CDR3 is 16 residues long. CDR3 residues: CASSARDSRSTDTQYF. CDR3 bases: TGTGCCAGCAGCGCTCGGGACTCCCGTAGCACAGATACGCAGTATTTT. The variable domain in full, completed from reference TRBV9 and TRBJ2-3, reads DSGVTQTPKHLITATGQRVTLRCSPRSGDLSVYWYQQSLDQGLQFLIQYYNGEERAKGNILERFSAQQFPDLHSELNLSSLELGDSALYFCASSARDSRSTDTQYFGPGTRLTVL.

The CDR3 here is CASSRGSPSSYNEQFF. The CDR3 DNA is TGCGCCAGCAGCCGAGGATCACCATCATCCTACAATGAGCAGTTCTTC. This chain connects TRBV4-1 to TRBJ2-1; D is ambiguous. Germline values: CDR1 MGHRA, CDR2 YSYEKL. The CDR3 extends over 16 amino acids. Trimming took 4 bases from V and 1 from J, leaving 14 bases between them.